This T cell receptor (beta chain) is drawn from a study of T-cell reconstitution after alpha-beta-depleted transplantation in children. This CDR3 contains 15 residues. Germline V gene lookup returns CDR1 SGHRS and CDR2 YFSETQ. V lost 0 bases and J lost 12; bases outside the gene matches: 12. The library targeted TCRbeta and was prepared with unique molecular identifiers. TCRdb re-analysed the PCR reads in MiXCR, keeping a single row per CDR3 protein. This sample has about 580,000 distinct CDR3 sequences, with over 20% found just once. This clonotype showed up just a few times. Its antigen is not identified. Study observations and caveats: Several hundred expanded graft clones reportedly gave rise to the alpha-beta T cells present about two months after transplant. Newly made T cells mostly supplied T-cell counts and diversity one year after transplant. Where some patients showed high TCRbeta diversity at day 60, it came from recipient T cells and thymic progenitors that had survived.

The clonotype originates from a boy in the first two years of life with Wiskott-Aldrich syndrome, due to receive a stem cell transplant. This chain connects TRBV5-1 to TRBJ2-1, with 7 bases fitting TRBD2. Sequenced material: PBMCs, taken before TCRalphabeta/CD19-depleted stem cell transplant. In DNA form, the CDR3 reads TGCGCCAGCAGCTTGGAGGGTTTAGGCCCGGGGGGGCAGTTCTTC. It translates to CASSLEGLGPGGQFF. The variable domain in full, completed from reference TRBV5-1 and TRBJ2-1, reads KAGVTQTPRYLIKTRGQQVTLSCSPISGHRSVSWYQQTPGQGLQFLFEYFSETQRNKGNFPGRFSGRQFSNSRSEMNVSTLELGDSALYLCASSLEGLGPGGQFFGPGTRLTVL.